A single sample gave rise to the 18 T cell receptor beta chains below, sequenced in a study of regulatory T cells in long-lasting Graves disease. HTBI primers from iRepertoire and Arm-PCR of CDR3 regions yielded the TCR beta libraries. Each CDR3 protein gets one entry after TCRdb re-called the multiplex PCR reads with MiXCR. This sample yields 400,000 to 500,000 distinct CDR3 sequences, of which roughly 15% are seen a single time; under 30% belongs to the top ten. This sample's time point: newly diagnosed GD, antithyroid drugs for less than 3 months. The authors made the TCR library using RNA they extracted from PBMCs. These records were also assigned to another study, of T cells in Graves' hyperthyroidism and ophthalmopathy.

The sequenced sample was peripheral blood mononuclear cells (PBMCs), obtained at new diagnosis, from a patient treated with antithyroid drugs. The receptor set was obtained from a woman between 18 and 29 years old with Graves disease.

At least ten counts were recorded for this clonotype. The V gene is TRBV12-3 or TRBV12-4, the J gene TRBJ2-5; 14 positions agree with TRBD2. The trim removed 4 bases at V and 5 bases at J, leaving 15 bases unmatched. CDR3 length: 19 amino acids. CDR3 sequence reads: CASSSGVTSGRAMSETQYF. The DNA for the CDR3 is TGTGCCAGCAGTTCAGGGGTGACTAGCGGGAGGGCCATGTCGGAGACCCAGTACTTC.

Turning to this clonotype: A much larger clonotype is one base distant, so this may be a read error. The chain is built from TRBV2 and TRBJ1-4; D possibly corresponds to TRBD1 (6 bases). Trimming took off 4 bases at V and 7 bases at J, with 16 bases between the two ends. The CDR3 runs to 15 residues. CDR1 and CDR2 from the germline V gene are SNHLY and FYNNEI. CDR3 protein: CASSAGTGRSEKLFF. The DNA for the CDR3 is TGTGCCAGCAGTGCAGGCACAGGGCGTTCTGAAAAACTGTTTTTT. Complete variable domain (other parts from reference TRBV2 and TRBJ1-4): EPEVTQTPSHQVTQMGQEVILRCVPISNHLYFYWYRQILGQKVEFLVSFYNNEISEKSEIFDDQFSVERPDGSNFTLKIRSTKLEDSAMYFCASSAGTGRSEKLFFGSGTQLSVL.

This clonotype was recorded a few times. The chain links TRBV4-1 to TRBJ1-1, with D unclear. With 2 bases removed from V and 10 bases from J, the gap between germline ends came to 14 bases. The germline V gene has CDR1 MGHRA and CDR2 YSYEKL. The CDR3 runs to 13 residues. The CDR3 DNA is TGCGCCAGCAGCCAACTAGGGCTGAGATTAGCTTTCTTT. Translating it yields CASSQLGLRLAFF.

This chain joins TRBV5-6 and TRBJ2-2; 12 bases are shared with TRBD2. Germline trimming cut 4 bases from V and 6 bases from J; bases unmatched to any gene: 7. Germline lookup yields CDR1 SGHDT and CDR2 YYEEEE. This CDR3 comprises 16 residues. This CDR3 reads CASSIWTSGKAGELFF. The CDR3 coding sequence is TGTGCCAGCAGCATATGGACTAGCGGGAAGGCCGGGGAGCTGTTTTTT.

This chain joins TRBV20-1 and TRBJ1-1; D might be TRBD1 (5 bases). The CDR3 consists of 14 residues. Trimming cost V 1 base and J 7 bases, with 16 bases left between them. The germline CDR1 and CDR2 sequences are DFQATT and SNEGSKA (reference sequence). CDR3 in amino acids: CSARAQGEDREAFF. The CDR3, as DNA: TGCAGTGCTAGAGCTCAGGGCGAAGACCGTGAAGCTTTCTTT.

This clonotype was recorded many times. The DNA of the CDR3 is TGTGCCACCAGCAGAGGTAGAGGGGTTGGCACCGGGGAGCTGTTTTTT. Translation gives CATSRGRGVGTGELFF. The J gene is TRBJ2-2, the V gene TRBV15, with D perhaps TRBD1 or TRBD2 (5 bases each). The V gene lost 1 base and the J gene lost 4 bases, with 13 bases spanning the gap. Germline loops: CDR1 LNHNV, CDR2 YYDKDF (reference sequence). The CDR3 is made up of 16 amino acids.

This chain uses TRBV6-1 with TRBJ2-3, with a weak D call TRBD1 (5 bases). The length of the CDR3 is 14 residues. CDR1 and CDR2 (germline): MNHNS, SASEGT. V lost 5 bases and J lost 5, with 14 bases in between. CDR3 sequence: CASSHPDREDTQYF. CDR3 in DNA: TGTGCCAGCAGTCACCCAGACAGAGAAGATACGCAGTATTTT.

DNA for the CDR3: TGTGCCACCAATGGACAGGGGGAAAATGGCTACACCTTC. Translation: CATNGQGENGYTF. The chain uses TRBV24-1 and TRBJ1-2; 10 bases map to TRBD1. CDR3 length: 13 residues. V gave up 8 bases and J gave up 6 bases; unmatched junction bases: 5. Germline V CDR1 and CDR2: KGHDR, SFDVKD.

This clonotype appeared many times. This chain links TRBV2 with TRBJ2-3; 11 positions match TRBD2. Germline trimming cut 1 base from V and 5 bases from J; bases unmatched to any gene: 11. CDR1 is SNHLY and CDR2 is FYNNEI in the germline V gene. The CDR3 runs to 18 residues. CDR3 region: CASSEVLSSGRSIDTQYF. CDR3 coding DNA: TGTGCCAGCAGTGAAGTTCTTTCTAGCGGGAGGTCGATAGATACGCAGTATTTT.

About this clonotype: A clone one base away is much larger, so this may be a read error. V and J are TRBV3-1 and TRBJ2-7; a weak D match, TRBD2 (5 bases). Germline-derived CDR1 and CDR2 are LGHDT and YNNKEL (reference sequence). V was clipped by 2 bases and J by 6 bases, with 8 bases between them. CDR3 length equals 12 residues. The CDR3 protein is CASSQTLAEQYF. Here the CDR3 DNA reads TGTGCCAGCAGCCAAACTCTAGCCGAGCAGTACTTC.

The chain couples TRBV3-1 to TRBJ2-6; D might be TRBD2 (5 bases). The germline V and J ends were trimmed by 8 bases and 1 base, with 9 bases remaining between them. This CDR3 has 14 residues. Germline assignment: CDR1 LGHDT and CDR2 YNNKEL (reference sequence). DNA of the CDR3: TGTGCCAGCCAGAGGGCGTCTGGGGCCAACGTCCTGACTTTC. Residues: CASQRASGANVLTF. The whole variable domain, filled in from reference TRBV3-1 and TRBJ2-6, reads DTAVSQTPKYLVTQMGNDKSIKCEQNLGHDTMYWYKQDSKKFLKIMFSYNNKELIINETVPNRFSPKSPDKAHLNLHINSLELGDSAVYFCASQRASGANVLTFGAGSRLTVL.

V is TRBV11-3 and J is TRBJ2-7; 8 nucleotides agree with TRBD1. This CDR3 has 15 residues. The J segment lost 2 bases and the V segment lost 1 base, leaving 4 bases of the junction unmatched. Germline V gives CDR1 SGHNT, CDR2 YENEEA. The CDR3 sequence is CASSLVWDRTYEQYF. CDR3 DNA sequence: TGTGCCAGCAGCTTAGTCTGGGACAGGACCTACGAGCAGTACTTC.

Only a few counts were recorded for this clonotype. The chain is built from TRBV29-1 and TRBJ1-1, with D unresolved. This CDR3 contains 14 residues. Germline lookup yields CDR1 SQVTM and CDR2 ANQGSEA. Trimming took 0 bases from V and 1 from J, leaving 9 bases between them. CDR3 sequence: CSVEDRDGNTEAFF. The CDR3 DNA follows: TGCAGCGTTGAAGATCGTGACGGGAACACTGAAGCTTTCTTT.

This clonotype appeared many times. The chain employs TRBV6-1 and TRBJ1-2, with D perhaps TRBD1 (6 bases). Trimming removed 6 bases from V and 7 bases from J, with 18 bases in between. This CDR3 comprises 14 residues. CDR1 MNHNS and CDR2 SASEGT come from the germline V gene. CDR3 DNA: TGTGCCAGCAGCTCCCTGGGGGGCTTCGGTGGCTACACCTTC. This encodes CASSSLGGFGGYTF.

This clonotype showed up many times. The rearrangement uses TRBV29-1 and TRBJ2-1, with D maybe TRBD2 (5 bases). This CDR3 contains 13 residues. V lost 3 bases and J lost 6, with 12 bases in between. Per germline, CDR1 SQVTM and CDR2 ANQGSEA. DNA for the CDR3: TGCAGCGTTGACAGGCTAGCAAGCAATGAGCAGTTCTTC. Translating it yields CSVDRLASNEQFF.

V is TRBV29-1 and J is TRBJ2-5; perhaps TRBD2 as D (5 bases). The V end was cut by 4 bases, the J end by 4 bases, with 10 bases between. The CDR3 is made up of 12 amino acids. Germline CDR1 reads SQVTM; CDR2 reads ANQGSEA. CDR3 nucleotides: TGCAGCGTTGTTGAGAGGGTAGAGACCCAGTACTTC. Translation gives CSVVERVETQYF.

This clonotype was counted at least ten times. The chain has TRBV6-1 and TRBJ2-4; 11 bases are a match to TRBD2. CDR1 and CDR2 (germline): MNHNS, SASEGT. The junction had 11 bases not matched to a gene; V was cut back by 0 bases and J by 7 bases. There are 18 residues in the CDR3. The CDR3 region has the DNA TGTGCCAGCAGTGAAGCGCTGGGCCTAGCGGGAGGACGGAACATTCAGTACTTC. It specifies CASSEALGLAGGRNIQYF.

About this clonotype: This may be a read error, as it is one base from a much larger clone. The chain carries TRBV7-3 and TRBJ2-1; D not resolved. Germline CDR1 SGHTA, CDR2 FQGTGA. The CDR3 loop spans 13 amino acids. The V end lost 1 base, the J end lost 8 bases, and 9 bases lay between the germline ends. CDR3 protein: CASSLITDDEQFF. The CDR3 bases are TGTGCCAGCAGCTTAATAACTGACGATGAGCAGTTCTTC.